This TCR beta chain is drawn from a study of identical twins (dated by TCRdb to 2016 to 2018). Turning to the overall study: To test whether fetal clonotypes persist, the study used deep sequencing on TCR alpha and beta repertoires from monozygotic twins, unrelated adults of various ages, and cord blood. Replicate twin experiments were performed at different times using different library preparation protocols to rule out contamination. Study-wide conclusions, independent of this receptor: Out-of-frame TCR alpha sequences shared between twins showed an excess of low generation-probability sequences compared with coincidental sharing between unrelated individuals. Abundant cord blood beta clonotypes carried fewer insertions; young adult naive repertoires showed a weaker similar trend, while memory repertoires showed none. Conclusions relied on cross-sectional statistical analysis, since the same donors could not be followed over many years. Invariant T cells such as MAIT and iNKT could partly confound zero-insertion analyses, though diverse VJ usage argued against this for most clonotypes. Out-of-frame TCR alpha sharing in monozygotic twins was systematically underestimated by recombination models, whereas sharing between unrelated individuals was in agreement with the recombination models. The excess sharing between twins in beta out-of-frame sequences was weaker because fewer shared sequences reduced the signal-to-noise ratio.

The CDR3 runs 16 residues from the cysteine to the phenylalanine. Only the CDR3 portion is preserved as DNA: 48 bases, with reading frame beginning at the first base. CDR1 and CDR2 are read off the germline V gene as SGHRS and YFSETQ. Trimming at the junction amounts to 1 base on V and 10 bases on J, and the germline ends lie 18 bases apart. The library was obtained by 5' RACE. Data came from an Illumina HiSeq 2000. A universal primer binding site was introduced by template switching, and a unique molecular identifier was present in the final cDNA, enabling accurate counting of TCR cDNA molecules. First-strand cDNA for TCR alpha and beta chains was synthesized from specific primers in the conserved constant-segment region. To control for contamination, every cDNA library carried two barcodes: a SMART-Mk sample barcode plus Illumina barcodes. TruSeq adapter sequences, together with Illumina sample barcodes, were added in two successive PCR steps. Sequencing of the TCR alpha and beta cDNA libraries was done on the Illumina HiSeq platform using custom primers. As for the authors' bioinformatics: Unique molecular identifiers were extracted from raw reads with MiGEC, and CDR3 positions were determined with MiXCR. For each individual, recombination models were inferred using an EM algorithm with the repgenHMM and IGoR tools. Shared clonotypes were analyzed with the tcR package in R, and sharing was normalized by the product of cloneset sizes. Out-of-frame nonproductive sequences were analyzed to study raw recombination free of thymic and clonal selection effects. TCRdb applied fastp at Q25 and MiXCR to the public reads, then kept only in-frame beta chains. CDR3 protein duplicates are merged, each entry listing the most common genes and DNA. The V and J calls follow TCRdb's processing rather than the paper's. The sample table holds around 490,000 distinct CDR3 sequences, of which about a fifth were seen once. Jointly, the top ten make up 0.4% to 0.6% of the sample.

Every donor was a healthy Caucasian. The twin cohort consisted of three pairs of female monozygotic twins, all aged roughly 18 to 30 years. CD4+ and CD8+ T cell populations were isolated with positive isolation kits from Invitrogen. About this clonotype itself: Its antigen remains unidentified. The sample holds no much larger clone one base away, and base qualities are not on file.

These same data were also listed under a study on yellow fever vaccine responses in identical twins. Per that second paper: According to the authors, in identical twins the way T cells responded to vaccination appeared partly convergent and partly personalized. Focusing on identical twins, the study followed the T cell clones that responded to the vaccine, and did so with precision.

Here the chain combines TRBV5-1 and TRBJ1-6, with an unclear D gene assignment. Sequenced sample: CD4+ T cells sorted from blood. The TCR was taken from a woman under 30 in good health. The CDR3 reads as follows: CASSLTAAIGESPLHF. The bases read TGCGCCAGCAGCTTGACGGCCGCAATTGGGGAATCACCCCTCCACTTT.